The 13 T cell receptor beta chains given below trace back to one sample, sequenced in a study of cytomegalovirus exposure and HLA in healthy donors (dated by TCRdb to between 2016 and 2019). The library was produced with the immunoSEQ multiplex PCR assay. A mixture of 60 forward primers for TCR Vbeta segments and 13 reverse primers for TCR Jbeta segments was used in the multiplex PCR. TCRdb stores this immuneACCESS table with in-frame sequences only. Part of the clones is absent; in the studies checked, under half of the shortfall reflects unresolved V genes, and no reason is known for the rest. The sample table lists 100,000 to 150,000 clones, about 8.6% of them with a count of one. The top ten constitute around 6% of the sample. Sequencing was done on a sample of PBMCs. The receptors were gathered from a woman aged 40 to 50 in good health and CMV-seropositive.

This clone came up a few times. The genes are TRBV19 and TRBJ1-4; 7 positions agree with TRBD1. CDR1 and CDR2 from the germline V gene are LNHDA and SQIVND (reference sequence). The ends lost 3 bases at V and 8 bases at J; junction bases unmatched: 6. The CDR3 runs 14 residues. CDR3 DNA: TGTGCCAGTAGTATCGACAGGGTAAAGGAAAAACTGTTTTTT. Protein product: CASSIDRVKEKLFF.

A few counts support this clone. The chain couples TRBV5-5 to TRBJ2-7; D uncertain. Trimming removed 2 bases from V and 1 base from J, with 10 bases in between. The CDR3 covers 14 residues. Per germline, CDR1 SGHKS and CDR2 YYEKEE (reference sequence). The CDR3 sequence is CASSFLGQSYEQYF. The CDR3 coding sequence is TGTGCCAGCAGCTTTCTTGGCCAATCCTACGAGCAGTACTTC.

J is TRBJ2-3 and V is TRBV5-1; D is undetermined. The V and J ends lost 5 bases and 2 bases respectively, with 6 bases between them. CDR1 SGHRS and CDR2 YFSETQ come from the germline V gene. The CDR3 is made up of 12 amino acids. The CDR3 reads CASRQNTDTQYF. Here the CDR3 DNA reads TGCGCCAGCAGGCAGAACACAGATACGCAGTATTTT.

CDR3 bases: TGTGCCATCCCCGAGGAGCGGGGGGGTTCCTACAATGAGCAGTTCTTC. Amino acids: CAIPEERGGSYNEQFF. V usage is TRBV7-9 and J usage is TRBJ2-1; 10 bases map to TRBD2. The CDR3 covers 16 residues. The junction had 10 bases not matched to a gene; V was cut back by 10 bases and J by 1 base. Germline V lookup: CDR1 SEHNR, CDR2 FQNEAQ (reference sequence).

A few counts support this clone. This chain uses TRBV5-1 with TRBJ2-7; tentative D call: TRBD1 (5 bases). The length of the CDR3 is 14 residues. V lost 0 bases, J lost 6 bases, and 13 bases lay in between. CDR1 and CDR2 (germline): SGHRS, YFSETQ. CDR3 region: CASSLEAGLGEQYF. The DNA of the CDR3 is TGCGCCAGCAGCTTGGAGGCAGGGCTGGGCGAGCAGTACTTC.

This clone turned up a few times. The rearrangement joins TRBV18 to TRBJ2-2, with 9 bases matching TRBD1. CDR1 is KGHSH, CDR2 LQKENI, per germline. V was pared by 3 bases and J by 3 bases, with 5 bases of the junction left unmatched. The CDR3 contains 16 residues. CDR3 nucleotides: TGTGCCAGCTCACCGACGGGACAGGGAGACACCGGGGAGCTGTTTTTT. This codes for CASSPTGQGDTGELFF.

J is TRBJ2-2 and V is TRBV7-7; 9 bases fit TRBD2. With 1 base clipped from V and 4 bases from J, the junction kept 7 bases outside the gene matches. CDR3 length: 17 amino acids. The germline gives CDR1 SSHAT, CDR2 FNYEAQ (reference sequence). This CDR3 reads CASSLGAGGLSTGELFF. CDR3 coding DNA: TGTGCCAGCAGCTTAGGGGCGGGGGGGCTGAGCACCGGGGAGCTGTTTTTT.

A few counts support this clone. The genes are TRBV29-1 and TRBJ1-1; no clear D gene. Trimming cost V 4 bases and J 8 bases, with 8 bases left between them. The CDR3 is made up of 10 amino acids. Germline CDR1 and CDR2: SQVTM and ANQGSEA. CDR3 residues: CSVVGFEAFF. The CDR3 nucleotides read TGCAGCGTTGTCGGGTTCGAAGCTTTCTTT.

This clone was seen more than once but under ten times. The chain joins TRBV29-1 to TRBJ1-4; 7 nucleotides match TRBD1. Per germline, CDR1 SQVTM and CDR2 ANQGSEA. The CDR3 has 13 residues. V lost 7 bases, J lost 6 bases, and 8 bases stayed unmatched. The CDR3 DNA reads TGCAGCGCCCGCGAGGGGGCTGATGAAAAACTGTTTTTT. This codes for CSAREGADEKLFF.

This clone was recorded a few times. The rearrangement uses TRBV10-3 and TRBJ1-4, with TRBD1 matching 7 bases. J lost 0 bases, V lost 6 bases, and 1 base had no gene match. The CDR3 runs to 14 residues. Germline V gene data show CDR1 as ENHRY and CDR2 as SYGVKD. Here the CDR3 reads CAIRDRPTNEKLFF. The CDR3 coding sequence is TGTGCCATCAGGGACAGGCCAACTAATGAAAAACTGTTTTTT.

This clone was observed a handful of times. Other DNA sequences in the same sample also yield this CDR3. The chain carries TRBV6-1 and TRBJ1-1; D is perhaps TRBD1 (5 bases). The CDR3 sequence is 16 residues long. V lost 2 bases to trimming and J lost 5 bases, with 18 bases between them. Germline loops: CDR1 MNHNS, CDR2 SASEGT. The CDR3: CASSEWGGWERTEAFF. The CDR3 bases are TGTGCCAGCAGTGAATGGGGGGGATGGGAGAGGACTGAAGCTTTCTTT.

This clone was counted only a few times. The chain joins TRBV9 to TRBJ1-2; 8 bases line up with TRBD1. V gave up 4 bases and J gave up 2 bases; unmatched junction bases: 4. There are 14 residues in the CDR3. Germline values: CDR1 SGDLS, CDR2 YYNGEE. DNA for the CDR3: TGTGCCAGCAGCCCAGGGACAGGCAACTATGGCTACACCTTC. Amino acid sequence: CASSPGTGNYGYTF.

Only a few counts were recorded for this clone. The J gene is TRBJ1-1, the V gene TRBV5-1; TRBD1 matches 7 bases. The CDR3 consists of 16 residues. Germline-derived CDR1 and CDR2 are SGHRS and YFSETQ. V trimming: 4 bases; J trimming: 4 bases; junction bases outside the gene matches: 13. Written as DNA, the CDR3 is TGCGCCAGCAGCCCCCGGGCGAGACAGGGAGGCACTGAAGCTTTCTTT. Encoded protein: CASSPRARQGGTEAFF.